The rows below give T cell receptor beta chains drawn from one sample of a study of regulatory T cells in long-lasting Graves disease. TCRdb re-derived calls from the multiplex PCR reads in MiXCR, one entry per CDR3 protein. Of about 440,000 distinct CDR3 sequences listed, 15% to 20% were seen once; the top ten hold around a tenth. The same data also contributed to another study, on T cells in Graves' hyperthyroidism and ophthalmopathy.

Material: peripheral blood mononuclear cells (PBMCs), obtained at new diagnosis, from a patient treated with antithyroid drugs. These receptors were taken from a woman in her thirties with Graves disease. CDR3s include the opening cysteine and the closing phenylalanine or tryptophan.

v_gene,j_gene,CDR3aa
TRBV15,TRBJ2-1,CATSRKGLAGGEQFF
TRBV30,TRBJ1-6,CAWRNRPESSYNSPLHF
TRBV27,TRBJ2-5,CASSYSGRAQETQYF
TRBV7-3,TRBJ2-1,CASSLAWGSSYNEQFF
TRBV20-1,TRBJ2-7,CSARGRRGAYEQYF
TRBV29-1,TRBJ1-5,CSVETWAGAYSNQPQHF
TRBV29-1,TRBJ1-4,CSVEKGNEKLFF
TRBV18,TRBJ2-2,CASSPPGNTGELFF
TRBV6-2/TRBV6-3,TRBJ2-1,CASSERAIVYNEQFF
TRBV20-1,TRBJ2-7,CSARGQSYEQYF
TRBV15,TRBJ2-5,CATNMVREETQYF
TRBV10-3,TRBJ1-1,CAISVEGQLNTEAFF
TRBV3-1,TRBJ2-7,CASSQEGAHRYEQYF
TRBV2,TRBJ2-7,CASRETANHEQYF
TRBV7-2,TRBJ1-4,CASSLAGGGEKLFF
TRBV5-6,TRBJ2-3,CASSPYGGSTDTQYF
TRBV10-3,TRBJ1-1,CATAEGNTEAFF
TRBV11-2,TRBJ2-3,CASSKKITLGMTDTQYF
TRBV11-3,TRBJ2-1,CASSLEGRNEQFF
TRBV11-2,TRBJ2-3,CASSPPGGPRGTQYF
TRBV5-8,TRBJ2-6,CASSPRQGVRSGANVLTF
TRBV15,TRBJ2-5,CATSRDLGQETQYF
TRBV11-3,TRBJ2-7,CASSLSGTSGRTQYEQYF
TRBV12-3/TRBV12-4,TRBJ2-3,CASSPDFDRAPSSTDTQYF
TRBV20-1,TRBJ1-1,CASGEGLRFTEAFF
TRBV2,TRBJ1-2,CASRTPDVGDNYGYTF